Given below is one T cell receptor beta chain in context. Trimming removed 4 bases from V and 2 bases from J, with 12 bases in between. Germline-derived CDR1 and CDR2 are LNHDA and SQIVND (reference sequence). This CDR3 has 15 residues. This entry is derived from a study of blood T cell repertoires in COVID-19. Profiled with immunoSEQ multiplex PCR; TCRdb holds only in-frame clones, not every one. The sample has around 270,000 clones, approximately 85% seen once; the top ten hold around 1%. Sequencing used peripheral blood. The sequence was collected from a human donor with COVID-19, enrolled during active disease. The donor label of this sample is uncertain. V gene TRBV19 combines with J gene TRBJ1-3, with D possibly being TRBD1 (6 bases). The CDR3 DNA is TGTGCCAGTAGTAATTCCTGGACAGCTGGAAACACCATATATTTT. Translating gives CASSNSWTAGNTIYF.